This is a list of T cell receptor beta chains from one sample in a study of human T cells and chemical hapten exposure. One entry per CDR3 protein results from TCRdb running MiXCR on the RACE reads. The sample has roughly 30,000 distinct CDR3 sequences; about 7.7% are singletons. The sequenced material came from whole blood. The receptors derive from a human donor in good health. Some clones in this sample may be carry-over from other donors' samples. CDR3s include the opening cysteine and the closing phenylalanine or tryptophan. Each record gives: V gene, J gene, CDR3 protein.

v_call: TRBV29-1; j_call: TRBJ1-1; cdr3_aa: CSVEGMARRTEAFF
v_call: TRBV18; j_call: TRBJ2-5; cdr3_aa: CASSPIAGSGTQYF
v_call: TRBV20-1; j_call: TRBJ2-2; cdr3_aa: CSAQEASESGELFF
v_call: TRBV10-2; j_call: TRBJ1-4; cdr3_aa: CASSATGGREKLFF
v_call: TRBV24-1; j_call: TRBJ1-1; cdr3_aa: CATRGDTENTEAFF
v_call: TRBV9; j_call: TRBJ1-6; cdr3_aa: CASSPRQGMNNSPLHF
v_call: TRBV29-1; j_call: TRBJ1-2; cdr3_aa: CSVVGTGTNGYTF
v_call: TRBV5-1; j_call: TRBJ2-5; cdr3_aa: CASSYPGTPETQYF
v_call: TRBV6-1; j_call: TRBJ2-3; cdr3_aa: CASSEGAGLTQYF
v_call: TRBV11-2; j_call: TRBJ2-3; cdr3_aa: CASSLTVADTQYF
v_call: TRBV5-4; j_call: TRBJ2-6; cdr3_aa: CASSPPGSSGANVLTF
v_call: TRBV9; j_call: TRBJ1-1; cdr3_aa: CASSGQGYTEAFF
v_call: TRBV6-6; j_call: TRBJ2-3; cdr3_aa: CASATSGGVVRTDTQYF
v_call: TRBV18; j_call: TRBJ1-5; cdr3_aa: CASSPPGTGNQPQHF
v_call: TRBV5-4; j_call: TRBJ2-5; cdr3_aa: CASSPSSQETQYF
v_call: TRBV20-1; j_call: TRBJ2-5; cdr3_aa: CSARDSGGSQETQYF
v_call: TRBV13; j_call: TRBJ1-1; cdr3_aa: CASSRGLWENTEAFF
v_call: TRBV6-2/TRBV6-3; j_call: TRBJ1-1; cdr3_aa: CASRAQGCNTEAFF
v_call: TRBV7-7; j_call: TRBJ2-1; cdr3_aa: CASSRRLAGRNEQFF
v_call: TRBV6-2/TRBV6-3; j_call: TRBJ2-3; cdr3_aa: CASSYSEREKQYF
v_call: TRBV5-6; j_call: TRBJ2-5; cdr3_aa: CASSLIGGGTETQYF
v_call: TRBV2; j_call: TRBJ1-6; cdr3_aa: CASSEAPRHSPLHF
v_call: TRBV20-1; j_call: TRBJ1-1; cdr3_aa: CSATIEGATTEAFF
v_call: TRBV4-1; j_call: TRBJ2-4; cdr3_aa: CASSQVGQGKSIQYF
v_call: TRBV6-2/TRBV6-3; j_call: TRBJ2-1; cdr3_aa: CASSPTSDYNEQFF
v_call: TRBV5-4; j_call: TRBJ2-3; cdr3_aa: CASTLAGGTDTQYF
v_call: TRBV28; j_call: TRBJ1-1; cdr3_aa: CASRDRGGTEAFF
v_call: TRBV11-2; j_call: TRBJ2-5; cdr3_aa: CASSRGLADPVQETQYF
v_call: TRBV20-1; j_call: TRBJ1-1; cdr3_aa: CSARAASQGVDSEAFF
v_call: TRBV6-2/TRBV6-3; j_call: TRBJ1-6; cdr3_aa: CASSPGGDVSPLHF